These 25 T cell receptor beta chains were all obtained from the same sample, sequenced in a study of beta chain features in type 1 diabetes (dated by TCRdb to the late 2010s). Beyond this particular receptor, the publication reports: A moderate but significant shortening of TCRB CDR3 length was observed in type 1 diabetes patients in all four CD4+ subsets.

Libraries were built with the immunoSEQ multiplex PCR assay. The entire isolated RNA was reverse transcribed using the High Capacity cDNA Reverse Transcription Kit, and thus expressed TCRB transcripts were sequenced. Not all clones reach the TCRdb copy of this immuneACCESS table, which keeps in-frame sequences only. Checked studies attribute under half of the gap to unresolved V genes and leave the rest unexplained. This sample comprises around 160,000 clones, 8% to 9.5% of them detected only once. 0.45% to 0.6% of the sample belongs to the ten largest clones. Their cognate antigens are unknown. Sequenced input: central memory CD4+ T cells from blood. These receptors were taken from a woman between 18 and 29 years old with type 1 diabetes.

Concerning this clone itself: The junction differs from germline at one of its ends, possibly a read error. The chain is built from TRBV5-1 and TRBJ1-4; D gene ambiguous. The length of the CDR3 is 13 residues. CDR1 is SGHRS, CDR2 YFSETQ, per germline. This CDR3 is CASSFISLERLFF. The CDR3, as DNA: TGTGCCAGCAGCTTCATTAGCCTAGAAAGGCTGTTTTTT.

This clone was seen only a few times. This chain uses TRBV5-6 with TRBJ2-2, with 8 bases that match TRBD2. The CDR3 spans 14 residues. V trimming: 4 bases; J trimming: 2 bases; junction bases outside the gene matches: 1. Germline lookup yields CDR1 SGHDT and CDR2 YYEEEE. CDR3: CASSSGRNTGELFF. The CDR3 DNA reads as TGTGCCAGCAGCAGCGGGAGAAACACCGGGGAGCTGTTTTTT.

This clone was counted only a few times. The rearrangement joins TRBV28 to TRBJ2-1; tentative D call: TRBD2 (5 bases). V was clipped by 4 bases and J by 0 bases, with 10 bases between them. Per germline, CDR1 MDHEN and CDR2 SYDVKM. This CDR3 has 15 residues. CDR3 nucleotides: TGTGCCAGCAGTTCCAGCGGAAGCTCCTACAATGAGCAGTTCTTC. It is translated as CASSSSGSSYNEQFF. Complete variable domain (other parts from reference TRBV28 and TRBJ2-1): DVKVTQSSRYLVKRTGEKVFLECVQDMDHENMFWYRQDPGLGLRLIYFSYDVKMKEKGDIPEGYSVSREKKERFSLILESASTNQTSMYLCASSSSGSSYNEQFFGPGTRLTVL.

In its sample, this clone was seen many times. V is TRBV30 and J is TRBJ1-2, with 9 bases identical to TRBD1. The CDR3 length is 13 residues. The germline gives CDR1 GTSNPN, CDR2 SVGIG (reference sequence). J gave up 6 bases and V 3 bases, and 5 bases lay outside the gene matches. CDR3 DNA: TGTGCCTGGAGACGGACAGGGGATAATGGCTACACCTTC. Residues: CAWRRTGDNGYTF. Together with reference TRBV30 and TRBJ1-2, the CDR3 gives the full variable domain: SQTIHQWPATLVQPVGSPLSLECTVEGTSNPNLYWYRQAAGRGLQLLFYSVGIGQISSEVPQNLSASRPQDRQFILSSKKLLLSDSGFYLCAWRRTGDNGYTFGSGTRLTVV.

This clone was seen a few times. CDR3 residues: CASSLYFAVPYEQYF. The CDR3 region has the DNA TGTGCCAGCAGCTTATATTTTGCGGTCCCCTACGAGCAGTACTTC. The rearrangement links TRBV7-9 to TRBJ2-7, with no clear D. Germline V gene sequence: CDR1 SEHNR, CDR2 FQNEAQ (reference sequence). The CDR3 consists of 15 residues. Trimming removed 2 bases at V and 2 bases at J, with 13 bases between.

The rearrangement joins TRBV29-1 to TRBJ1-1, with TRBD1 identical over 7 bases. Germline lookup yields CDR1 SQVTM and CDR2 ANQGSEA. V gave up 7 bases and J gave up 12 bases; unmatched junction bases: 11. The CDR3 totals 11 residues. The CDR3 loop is CSGHGDRSPFF. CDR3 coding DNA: TGCAGCGGCCACGGGGACAGATCGCCTTTCTTT.

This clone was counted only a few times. Written as DNA, the CDR3 is TGCGCCAGCAGTACGAACGGCGCCGAAGCGTGCACCCAGTACTTC. Translation gives CASSTNGAEACTQYF. The chain carries TRBV23-1 and TRBJ2-5; D gene unclear. TRBV23-1 qualifies as an ORF whose function is uncertain. Trimming shortened V by 5 bases and J by 8 bases, and 21 bases separated the two germline ends. The CDR3 is made up of 15 amino acids.

CDR3 amino acids: CASSLRGGSNQPQHF. CDR3 coding DNA: TGTGCCAGCAGTCTAAGGGGGGGTAGCAATCAGCCCCAGCATTTT. The rearrangement joins TRBV28 to TRBJ1-5, with D perhaps matching TRBD1 (6 bases). Trimming shortened V by 5 bases and J by 0 bases, and 11 bases separated the two germline ends. Germline loops: CDR1 MDHEN, CDR2 SYDVKM. The CDR3 has 15 residues. Full variable domain (rest looked up from reference TRBV28 and TRBJ1-5): DVKVTQSSRYLVKRTGEKVFLECVQDMDHENMFWYRQDPGLGLRLIYFSYDVKMKEKGDIPEGYSVSREKKERFSLILESASTNQTSMYLCASSLRGGSNQPQHFGDGTRLSIL.

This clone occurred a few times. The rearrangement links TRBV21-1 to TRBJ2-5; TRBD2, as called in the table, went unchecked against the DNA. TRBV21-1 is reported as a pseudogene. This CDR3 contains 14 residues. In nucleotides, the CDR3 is TGTGCCAGCAGCAAAATGGAGGGGACAGAGACCCAGTACTTC. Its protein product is CASSKMEGTETQYF.

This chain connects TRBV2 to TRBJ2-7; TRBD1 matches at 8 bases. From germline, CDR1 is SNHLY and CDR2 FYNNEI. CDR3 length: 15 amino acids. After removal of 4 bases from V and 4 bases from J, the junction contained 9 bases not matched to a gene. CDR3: CASSGDRGGGYEQYF. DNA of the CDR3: TGTGCCAGCAGTGGTGACAGGGGAGGTGGGTACGAGCAGTACTTC. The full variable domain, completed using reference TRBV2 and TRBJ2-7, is EPEVTQTPSHQVTQMGQEVILRCVPISNHLYFYWYRQILGQKVEFLVSFYNNEISEKSEIFDDQFSVERPDGSNFTLKIRSTKLEDSAMYFCASSGDRGGGYEQYFGPGTRLTVT.

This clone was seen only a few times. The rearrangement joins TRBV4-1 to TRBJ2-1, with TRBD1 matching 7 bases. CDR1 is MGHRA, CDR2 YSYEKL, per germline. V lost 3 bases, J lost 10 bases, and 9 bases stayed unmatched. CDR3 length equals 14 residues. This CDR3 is CASSHGTAIGEQFF. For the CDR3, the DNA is TGCGCCAGCAGCCACGGGACAGCAATCGGGGAGCAGTTCTTC.

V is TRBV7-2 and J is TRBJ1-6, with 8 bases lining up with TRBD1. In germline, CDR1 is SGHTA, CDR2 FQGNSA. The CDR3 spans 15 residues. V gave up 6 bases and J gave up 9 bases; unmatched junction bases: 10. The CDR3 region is CASRLDRVIGSPLHF. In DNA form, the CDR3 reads TGTGCCAGCAGATTGGACAGGGTGATTGGTTCACCCCTCCACTTT.

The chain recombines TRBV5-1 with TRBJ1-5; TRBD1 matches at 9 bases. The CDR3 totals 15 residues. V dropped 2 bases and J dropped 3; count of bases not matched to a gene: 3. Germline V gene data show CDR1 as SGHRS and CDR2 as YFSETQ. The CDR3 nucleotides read TGCGCCAGCAGCTTACAGGGGGCGAACAATCAGCCCCAGCATTTT. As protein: CASSLQGANNQPQHF. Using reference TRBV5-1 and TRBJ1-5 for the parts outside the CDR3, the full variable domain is KAGVTQTPRYLIKTRGQQVTLSCSPISGHRSVSWYQQTPGQGLQFLFEYFSETQRNKGNFPGRFSGRQFSNSRSEMNVSTLELGDSALYLCASSLQGANNQPQHFGDGTRLSIL.

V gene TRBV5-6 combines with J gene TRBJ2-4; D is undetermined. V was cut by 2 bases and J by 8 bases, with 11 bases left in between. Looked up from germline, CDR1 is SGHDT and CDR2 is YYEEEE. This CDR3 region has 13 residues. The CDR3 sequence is CASSFSPPDIQYF. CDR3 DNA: TGTGCCAGCAGCTTCAGTCCGCCCGACATTCAGTACTTC. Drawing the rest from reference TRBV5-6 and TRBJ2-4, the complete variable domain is DAGVTQSPTHLIKTRGQQVTLRCSPKSGHDTVSWYQQALGQGPQFIFQYYEEEERQRGNFPDRFSGHQFPNYSSELNVNALLLGDSALYLCASSFSPPDIQYFGAGTRLSVL.

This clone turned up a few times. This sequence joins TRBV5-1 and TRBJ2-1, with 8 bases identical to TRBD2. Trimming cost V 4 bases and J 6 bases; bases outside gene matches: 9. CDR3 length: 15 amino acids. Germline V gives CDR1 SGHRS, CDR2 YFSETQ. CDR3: CASSPPGLGGNEQFF. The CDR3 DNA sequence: TGCGCCAGCAGCCCGCCGGGACTAGGGGGCAATGAGCAGTTCTTC.

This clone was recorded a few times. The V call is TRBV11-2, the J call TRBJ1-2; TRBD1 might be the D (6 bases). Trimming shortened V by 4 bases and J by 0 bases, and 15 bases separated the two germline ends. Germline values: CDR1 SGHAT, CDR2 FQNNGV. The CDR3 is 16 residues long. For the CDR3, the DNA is TGTGCCAGCAGCTCCGGACAGATCTTAACTAACTATGGCTACACCTTC. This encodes CASSSGQILTNYGYTF.

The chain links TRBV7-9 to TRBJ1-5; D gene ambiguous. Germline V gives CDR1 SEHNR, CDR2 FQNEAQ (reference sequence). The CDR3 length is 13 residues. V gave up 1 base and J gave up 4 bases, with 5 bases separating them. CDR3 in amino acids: CASSLDSNQPQHF. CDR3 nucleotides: TGTGCCAGCAGCTTAGATAGTAATCAGCCCCAGCATTTT.

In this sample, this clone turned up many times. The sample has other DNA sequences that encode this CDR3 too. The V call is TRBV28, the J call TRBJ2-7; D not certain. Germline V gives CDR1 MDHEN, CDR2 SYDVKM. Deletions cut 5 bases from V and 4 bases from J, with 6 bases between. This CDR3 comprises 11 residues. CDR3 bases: TGTGCCAGCAGTCAGACTTACGAGCAGTACTTC. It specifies CASSQTYEQYF.

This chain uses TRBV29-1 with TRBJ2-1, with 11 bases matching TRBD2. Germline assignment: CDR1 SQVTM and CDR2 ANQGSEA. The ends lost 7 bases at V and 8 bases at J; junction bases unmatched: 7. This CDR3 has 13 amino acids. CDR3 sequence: CSGLAGGLYEQFF. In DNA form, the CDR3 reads TGCAGCGGATTAGCGGGAGGGCTGTATGAGCAGTTCTTC.

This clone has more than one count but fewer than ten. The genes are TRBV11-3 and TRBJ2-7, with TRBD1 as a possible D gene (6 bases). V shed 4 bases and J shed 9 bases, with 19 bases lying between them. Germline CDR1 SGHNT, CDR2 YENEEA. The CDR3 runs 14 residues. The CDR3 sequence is CASSSTQGAAAQYF. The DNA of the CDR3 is TGTGCCAGCAGCTCCACACAGGGAGCGGCTGCGCAGTACTTC. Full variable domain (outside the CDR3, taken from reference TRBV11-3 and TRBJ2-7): EAGVVQSPRYKIIEKKQPVAFWCNPISGHNTLYWYLQNLGQGPELLIRYENEEAVDDSQLPKDRFSAERLKGVDSTLKIQPAELGDSAVYLCASSSTQGAAAQYFGPGTRLTVT.

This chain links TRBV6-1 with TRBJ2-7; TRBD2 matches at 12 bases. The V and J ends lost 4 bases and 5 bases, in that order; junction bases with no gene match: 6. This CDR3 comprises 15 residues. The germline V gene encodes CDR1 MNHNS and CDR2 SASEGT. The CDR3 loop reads CASSGLAGGTDEQYF. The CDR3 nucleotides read TGTGCCAGCAGTGGCCTAGCGGGAGGGACGGACGAGCAGTACTTC.

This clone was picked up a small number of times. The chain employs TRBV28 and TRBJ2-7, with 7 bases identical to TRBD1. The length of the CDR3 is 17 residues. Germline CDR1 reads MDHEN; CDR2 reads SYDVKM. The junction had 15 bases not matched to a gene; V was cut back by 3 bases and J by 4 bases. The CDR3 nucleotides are TGTGCCAGCAGTTTGCCGGCCTCGCGGACAGGCAAATACGAGCAGTACTTC. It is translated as CASSLPASRTGKYEQYF.

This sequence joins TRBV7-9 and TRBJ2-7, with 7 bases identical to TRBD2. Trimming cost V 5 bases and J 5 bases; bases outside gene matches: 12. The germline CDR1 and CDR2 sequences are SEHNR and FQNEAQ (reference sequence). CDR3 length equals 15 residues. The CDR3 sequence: CASSPRGGPENEQYF. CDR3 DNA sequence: TGTGCCAGCAGCCCTCGGGGAGGGCCTGAGAACGAGCAGTACTTC.

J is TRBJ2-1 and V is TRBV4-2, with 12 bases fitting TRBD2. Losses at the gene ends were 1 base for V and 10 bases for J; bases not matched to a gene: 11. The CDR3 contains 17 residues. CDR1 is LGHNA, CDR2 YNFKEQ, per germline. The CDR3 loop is CASSQVLASGGAGEQFF. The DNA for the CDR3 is TGTGCCAGCAGCCAAGTGCTAGCTAGCGGGGGGGCCGGGGAGCAGTTCTTC.

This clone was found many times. CDR3 amino acids: CATSNLAGNGYEQYF. The CDR3, as DNA: TGTGCCACCAGCAACCTGGCGGGGAACGGGTACGAGCAGTACTTC. V usage is TRBV15 and J usage is TRBJ2-7, with D maybe TRBD2 (6 bases). The CDR3 loop spans 15 amino acids. Germline assignment: CDR1 LNHNV and CDR2 YYDKDF (reference sequence). V lost 4 bases and J 4 bases, leaving 17 bases between the germline ends.